The 18 T cell receptor beta chains below come from one sample, sequenced in a study of T cells in Graves' hyperthyroidism and ophthalmopathy. The investigators amplified TCR beta CDR3 regions from RNA transcripts. TCR CDR3 underwent first-round RT-PCR with the HTBI primer set. TCRdb re-analysed the multiplex PCR reads in MiXCR, keeping a single row per CDR3 protein. Among hundreds of thousands of distinct CDR3 sequences listed, around 22% were seen once. Sequenced: blood. The receptors originated from a man aged 30 to 45 with Graves' ophthalmopathy.

This clonotype has just a few counts. The chain recombines TRBV12-3 or TRBV12-4 with TRBJ2-2, with 9 bases identical to TRBD1. Trimming took 4 bases from V and 2 from J; bases not matched to a gene: 2. The CDR3 has 15 amino acids. CDR3 amino acids: CASSSGQGNTGELFF. The DNA for the CDR3 is TGTGCCAGCAGTTCGGGACAGGGTAACACCGGGGAGCTGTTTTTT.

This clonotype occurred many times. V usage is TRBV6-1 and J usage is TRBJ2-2, with D unclear. This CDR3 has 13 amino acids. The germline CDR1 and CDR2 sequences are MNHNS and SASEGT. V lost 6 bases and J 7 bases, leaving 12 bases between the germline ends. This CDR3 reads CASSPPGSGELFF. CDR3 coding DNA: TGTGCCAGCAGCCCCCCCGGAAGCGGGGAGCTGTTTTTT.

A few counts support this clonotype. With a much larger clone just one base away, this may be a read error. V gene TRBV18 combines with J gene TRBJ2-3; no reliable D call. This CDR3 region has 12 residues. Looked up from germline, CDR1 is KGHSH and CDR2 is LQKENI. CDR3 nucleotide sequence: TGTGTCAGCTCACCCGGCACAGATACGCAGTATTTT. Translated: CVSSPGTDTQYF.

This clonotype was counted between two and nine times. The chain employs TRBV20-1 and TRBJ2-2; D is perhaps TRBD2 (6 bases). Trimming shortened V by 5 bases and J by 3 bases, and 13 bases separated the two germline ends. This CDR3 is 14 amino acids long. Germline V gene data show CDR1 as DFQATT and CDR2 as SNEGSKA (reference sequence). The CDR3 sequence is CSAPNTGDTGELFF. In nucleotides, the CDR3 is TGCAGTGCTCCAAATACGGGGGACACCGGGGAGCTGTTTTTT.

The V call is TRBV11-3, the J call TRBJ2-3; 9 bases are a match to TRBD2. After removal of 1 base from V and 0 bases from J, the junction contained 2 bases not matched to a gene. The CDR3 consists of 16 residues. The V gene's germline CDR1 is SGHNT and CDR2 YENEEA. The CDR3: CASSLVLAGSTDTQYF. For the CDR3, the DNA is TGTGCCAGCAGCTTAGTTCTAGCGGGAAGCACAGATACGCAGTATTTT.

CDR3 coding DNA: TGTGCCAGCAGTCGGCTAGCGGTATACAATGAGCAGTTCTTC. Its translation: CASSRLAVYNEQFF. The chain uses TRBV6-2 or TRBV6-3 and TRBJ2-1; TRBD2 agrees at 7 bases. Germline CDR1 reads MNHEY; CDR2 reads SVGEGT. CDR3 size: 14 residues. Trimming cost V 5 bases and J 4 bases; bases outside gene matches: 5.

This chain uses TRBV6-5 with TRBJ2-7; D is possibly TRBD1 or TRBD2 (5 bases each). The CDR3 spans 16 residues. Trimming shortened V by 2 bases and J by 0 bases, and 14 bases separated the two germline ends. The V gene's germline CDR1 is MNHEY and CDR2 SVGAGI. Here the CDR3 reads CASSYGTLGYSYEQYF. As DNA, the CDR3 is TGTGCCAGCAGTTACGGGACCCTAGGATACTCCTACGAGCAGTACTTC.

This clonotype was recorded a few times. V usage is TRBV28 and J usage is TRBJ2-7; 7 bases agree with TRBD1. The germline CDR1 and CDR2 sequences are MDHEN and SYDVKM. The CDR3 contains 15 residues. J lost 3 bases, V lost 1 base, and 6 bases had no gene match. The CDR3: CASSLYQTGIYEQYF. The CDR3 region has the DNA TGTGCCAGCAGTTTATACCAGACAGGGATCTACGAGCAGTACTTC. Based on the CDR3 plus reference TRBV28 and TRBJ2-7, the full variable domain is DVKVTQSSRYLVKRTGEKVFLECVQDMDHENMFWYRQDPGLGLRLIYFSYDVKMKEKGDIPEGYSVSREKKERFSLILESASTNQTSMYLCASSLYQTGIYEQYFGPGTRLTVT.

Comment on this clonotype: The junction departs from germline at one end; a sequencing error may be responsible. The rearrangement joins TRBV7-7 to TRBJ2-7; D ambiguous. The CDR3 spans 13 residues. The germline gives CDR1 SSHAT, CDR2 FNYEAQ (reference sequence). CDR3 sequence: CASSTGPLYEQYF. DNA of the CDR3: TGTGCTAGCAGCACCGGACCACTCTACGAGCAGTACTTC.

This clonotype was recorded once. The genes are TRBV15 and TRBJ2-1, with unresolved D. Trimming stripped 5 bases from V and 4 bases from J, with 6 bases between. CDR1 is LNHNV, CDR2 YYDKDF, per germline (reference sequence). The CDR3 totals 12 residues. CDR3 protein: CATSARYNEQFF. DNA of the CDR3: TGTGCCACCAGCGCTCGATACAATGAGCAGTTCTTC.

As concerns this clonotype: This may arise from a read error, as a much more abundant clone is one base away. This rearrangement joins TRBV29-1 to TRBJ1-3, with D possibly being TRBD1 (5 bases). Germline lookup yields CDR1 SQVTM and CDR2 ANQGSEA. This CDR3 contains 12 residues. Between the trimmed V and J ends, which lost 8 bases and 0 bases, there was a span of 8 bases. CDR3 coding DNA: TGCAGCCCACAGGTCTCTGGAAACACCATATATTTT. Its protein is CSPQVSGNTIYF.

The chain recombines TRBV6-1 with TRBJ2-1, with TRBD2 matching over 7 bases. Germline V CDR1 and CDR2: MNHNS, SASEGT. The length of the CDR3 is 16 residues. The trim removed 5 bases at V and 0 bases at J, leaving 7 bases unmatched. In DNA form, the CDR3 reads TGTGCCAGCAGTCACGGGAGGATCAGCTCCTACAATGAGCAGTTCTTC. This sequence encodes CASSHGRISSYNEQFF.

This clonotype has more than one count but fewer than ten. The chain uses TRBV29-1 and TRBJ1-1, with 7 bases lining up with TRBD1. In germline, CDR1 is SQVTM, CDR2 ANQGSEA. CDR3 length: 12 amino acids. V lost 4 bases and J lost 4; bases outside the gene matches: 3. The CDR3 region has the DNA TGCAGCGTTGTGGCAGGGGGCACTGAAGCTTTCTTT. Its translation: CSVVAGGTEAFF.

To note about this clonotype: An end of the junction differs from the germline gene, which may be a read error. V gene TRBV7-8 combines with J gene TRBJ2-7, with D possibly being TRBD2 (6 bases). The CDR3 has 15 residues. Looked up from germline, CDR1 is SGHVS and CDR2 is FQNEAQ. The CDR3 sequence is CAGRPFSGPSYEQYF. For the CDR3, the DNA is TGTGCCGGCAGACCTTTTAGCGGACCTAGCTACGAGCAGTACTTC.

Points on this clonotype: Just one base apart from a much larger clone, this may be a read error. V usage is TRBV28 and J usage is TRBJ1-1; D might be TRBD1 (6 bases). Germline values: CDR1 MDHEN, CDR2 SYDVKM. This CDR3 has 14 residues. V lost 5 bases to trimming and J lost 4 bases, with 14 bases between them. As DNA, the CDR3 is TGTGCCAGCAGTATAGGGACAAGGAGCACTGAAGCTTTCTTT. This encodes CASSIGTRSTEAFF. Complete variable domain (other parts from reference TRBV28 and TRBJ1-1): DVKVTQSSRYLVKRTGEKVFLECVQDMDHENMFWYRQDPGLGLRLIYFSYDVKMKEKGDIPEGYSVSREKKERFSLILESASTNQTSMYLCASSIGTRSTEAFFGQGTRLTVV.

This clonotype has a count of ten or more. The genes are TRBV27 and TRBJ2-7; the match to TRBD1 covers 9 bases. CDR3 length: 19 residues. V dropped 2 bases and J dropped 2; count of bases not matched to a gene: 16. CDR1 and CDR2 (germline): MNHEY, SMNVEV (reference sequence). In DNA, the CDR3 is TGTGCCAGCAGTTTAAAGGCTCGGGTCGGGACAGGGTTACCCTACGAGCAGTACTTC. Translating it yields CASSLKARVGTGLPYEQYF.

This clonotype was recorded many times. The V and J genes are TRBV27 and TRBJ2-7; D call uncertain. The V gene lost 5 bases and the J gene lost 1 base, with 12 bases spanning the gap. Germline-derived CDR1 and CDR2 are MNHEY and SMNVEV (reference sequence). The CDR3 consists of 14 residues. Here the CDR3 DNA reads TGTGCCAGCAGTGGCTTCGGACCATCCTACGAGCAGTACTTC. This sequence encodes CASSGFGPSYEQYF.

In its sample, this clonotype was seen many times. V and J are TRBV30 and TRBJ1-6; possible D gene TRBD1, 5 bases. CDR3 length: 12 residues. Germline CDR1 is GTSNPN and CDR2 is SVGIG (reference sequence). The V end was cut by 4 bases, the J end by 9 bases, with 10 bases between. CDR3 DNA: TGTGCCTGGACCGTGGGACTTTCACCCCTCCACTTT. As protein: CAWTVGLSPLHF.